The TCR beta chain under discussion was sequenced for a study of identical twins. Study-wide points: The authors drew conclusions from cross-sectional statistical analysis rather than following the same donors.

Notes on this clonotype: Its antigen remains unknown.

This CDR3 is 8 amino acids long. V was pared by 9 bases and J by 5 bases, with 0 bases between. From germline, CDR1 is SGHRS and CDR2 YFSETQ. MiXCR, applied by TCRdb to the 5' RACE reads, yields one record per CDR3 protein. Of approximately 500,000 distinct CDR3 sequences listed, 13% to 15% were seen once; the top ten hold more than 0.4%. These same data were also listed under a study on yellow fever vaccine responses in identical twins.

The clonotype comes from a woman under 30 in good health. The specimen was CD4+ T cells sorted from blood. V is TRBV5-1 and J is TRBJ2-4, with no clear D. CDR3: CAKNIQYF. CDR3 nucleotide sequence: TGCGCCAAAAACATTCAGTACTTC.